This T cell receptor beta chain was retrieved from a study of OX40 agonist ivuxolimab in advanced cancers. To note about this clone: The antigen is unknown.

Findings of the study overall: Expanded clones were, on average, more numerous among CD8+ T cells than CD4+.

Patients were ineligible given autoimmune disease history or systemic immunosuppression. Blood sampling was done at baseline, cycle 4 day 1, and cycle 7 day 1. CDR1 is SGDLS and CDR2 is YYNGEE in the germline V gene. The CDR3 consists of 14 residues. Trimming removed 0 bases at V and 0 bases at J, with 6 bases between. The protocol was immunoSEQ multiplex PCR, while the TCRdb copy is restricted to in-frame clones and leaves out a portion. The sample lists about 44,000 clones, around 90% occurring once. The starting material was CD4+ or CD8+ T cells sorted from blood, obtained in a trial of the OX40 agonist ivuxolimab. The receptor comes from an adult with an advanced solid tumor such as melanoma, head and neck, liver or kidney cancer. V is TRBV9 and J is TRBJ2-5; D is uncertain. For the CDR3, the DNA is TGTGCCAGCAGCGTAGATGGCAACCAAGAGACCCAGTACTTC. This encodes CASSVDGNQETQYF.